The rows below give T cell receptor beta chains drawn from one sample of a study of blood T cell repertoires in COVID-19. The assay was immunoSEQ multiplex PCR, and TCRdb's table has in-frame clones only and misses some. This sample yields 13,000 to 15,000 clones, of which under 90% are seen a single time; around 23% belongs to the top ten. Material: peripheral blood. These TCRs come from a woman in her sixties with acute or convalescent COVID-19. CDR3s include the opening cysteine and the closing phenylalanine or tryptophan. A D gene is named only where the DNA matches it firmly. Part of the rows lack a size; the others show once, few, many or a class for expanded clones.

D gene,V gene,clone size,J gene,CDR3 protein,CDR3 DNA
NA,TRBV6-5,NA,TRBJ1-4,CAGKRATNEKLFF,TGTGCCGGCAAGAGGGCAACTAATGAAAAACTGTTTTTT
NA,TRBV6-5,NA,TRBJ1-2,CASSYGGTNYGYTF,TGTGCCAGCAGTTACGGGGGGACTAACTATGGCTACACCTTC
TRBD2,TRBV6-1,NA,TRBJ2-1,CASSEGLANGNEQFF,TGTGCCAGCAGTGAAGGACTAGCCAACGGGAATGAGCAGTTCTTC
NA,TRBV27,NA,TRBJ2-1,CASSFQGNKQFF,TGTGCCAGCAGTTTTCAGGGAAATAAGCAGTTCTTC
NA,TRBV7-9,NA,TRBJ2-3,CASSATGPKSTDTQYF,TGTGCCAGCAGCGCGACAGGCCCCAAGAGCACAGATACGCAGTATTTT
TRBD1,TRBV11-2,NA,TRBJ2-1,CASSSRRTGNNEQFF,TGTGCCAGCAGCTCCCGAAGGACAGGGAACAATGAGCAGTTCTTC
TRBD2,TRBV25-1,NA,TRBJ2-1,CASSDDHAGGVYNEQFF,TGTGCCAGCAGTGACGACCACGCCGGGGGGGTCTACAATGAGCAGTTCTTC
NA,TRBV6-1,NA,TRBJ1-3,CASSDLPSVFGNTIYF,TGTGCCAGCAGTGACCTCCCTAGCGTGTTTGGAAACACCATATATTTT
TRBD1,TRBV6-4,NA,TRBJ2-2,CASREQGSSSTGELFF,TGTGCCAGCAGAGAACAGGGGTCGAGCAGCACCGGGGAGCTGTTTTTT
NA,TRBV18,NA,TRBJ2-3,CASSPLRLSTDTQYF,TGTGCCAGCTCACCACTCAGGTTGAGCACAGATACGCAGTATTTT
TRBD2,TRBV5-1,NA,TRBJ2-7,CASSLLAGMYEQYF,TGCGCCAGCAGCTTATTAGCGGGAATGTACGAGCAGTACTTC
NA,TRBV28,NA,TRBJ2-7,CASMITIGYTTYEQYF,TGTGCCAGTATGATCACCATCGGGTATACTACCTACGAGCAGTACTTC
NA,TRBV7-9,NA,TRBJ1-5,CASSSIAPGQRDSNQPQHF,TGTGCCAGCAGCTCCATAGCCCCTGGACAGAGGGATAGCAATCAGCCCCAGCATTTT
TRBD1,TRBV4-3,NA,TRBJ1-4,CASSTRTGEKLFF,TGCGCCAGCAGCACCCGGACAGGGGAAAAACTGTTTTTT
NA,TRBV4-2,NA,TRBJ1-1,CASSQDPGNTEAFF,TGTGCCAGCAGCCAAGATCCGGGGAACACTGAAGCTTTCTTT
TRBD1,TRBV18,once,TRBJ1-2,CASSPPVGTAHYGYTF,TGTGCCAGCTCACCACCGGTCGGGACAGCGCACTATGGCTACACCTTC
NA,TRBV4-1,NA,TRBJ2-1,CASSQDTGGSEQFF,TGCGCCAGCAGCCAAGATACCGGGGGTAGTGAGCAGTTCTTC
NA,TRBV2,NA,TRBJ2-7,CASSETTVNEQYF,TGTGCCAGCAGTGAAACGACAGTCAACGAGCAGTACTTC
NA,TRBV1,NA,TRBJ2-3,CTSSQGLAGGDTQYF,TGCACCAGCAGCCAAGGACTAGCGGGGGGAGATACGCAGTATTTT
NA,TRBV7-9,NA,TRBJ2-7,CASSLVHRPYEQYF,TGTGCCAGCAGCTTAGTCCACAGGCCCTACGAGCAGTACTTC
NA,TRBV4-2,NA,TRBJ1-3,CASSQGVGSSGNTIYF,TGTGCCAGCAGCCAAGGGGTGGGGAGCTCTGGAAACACCATATATTTT
TRBD2,TRBV10-1,NA,TRBJ2-7,CASRRVIVWREGSGEQYF,TGCGCCAGCAGGAGGGTAATAGTATGGCGGGAGGGGTCGGGCGAGCAGTACTTC
TRBD1,TRBV25-1,once,TRBJ2-3,CASSDASRGRPDTQYF,TGTGCCAGCAGTGACGCATCCAGGGGGCGACCGGATACGCAGTATTTT
TRBD1,TRBV14,NA,TRBJ2-7,CASHPGQRGTEGYEQYF,TGTGCCAGCCATCCGGGACAGCGAGGGACGGAAGGCTACGAGCAGTACTTC
TRBD1,TRBV24-1,NA,TRBJ1-2,CATSDPGQGEGYTF,TGTGCCACCAGTGACCCCGGACAGGGGGAAGGCTACACCTTC
NA,TRBV5-1,NA,TRBJ1-6,CASSPDWDSPLHF,TGCGCCAGCAGCCCGGACTGGGATTCACCCCTCCACTTT
TRBD2,TRBV4-2,NA,TRBJ2-2,CASSQDLPSGITGELFF,TGTGCCAGCAGCCAAGATCTACCTAGCGGGATCACCGGGGAGCTGTTTTTT
NA,TRBV6-6,NA,TRBJ2-1,CATTPKGIIRNEQFF,TGTGCCACCACTCCTAAGGGGATAATAAGAAATGAGCAGTTCTTC
NA,TRBV5-1,NA,TRBJ2-5,CASSLYSPGETQYF,TGCGCCAGCAGCTTGTACTCCCCCGGGGAGACCCAGTACTTC
NA,TRBV10-3,NA,TRBJ2-1,CAISALEERGAYTRNEQFF,TGTGCCATCAGTGCGCTGGAGGAACGGGGGGCCTATACTCGGAATGAGCAGTTCTTC
NA,TRBV6-2/TRBV6-3,once,TRBJ2-3,CASSRDYSDTQYF,TGTGCCAGCAGCCGTGATTACTCGGATACGCAGTATTTT
NA,TRBV18,NA,TRBJ1-1,CASSPSYPGNTEAFF,TGTGCCAGCTCACCGTCGTATCCCGGGAACACTGAAGCTTTCTTT
NA,TRBV5-1,NA,TRBJ2-6,CASSLVRDSGANVLTF,TGCGCCAGCAGCTTGGTGCGGGATTCTGGGGCCAACGTCCTGACTTTC
NA,TRBV11-2,NA,TRBJ2-7,CASSLNRDTTYEQYF,TGTGCCAGCAGCCTAAACCGGGACACTACCTACGAGCAGTACTTC
TRBD1,TRBV24-1,NA,TRBJ2-3,CATSDIGQGITDTQYF,TGTGCCACCAGTGATATTGGACAGGGAATCACAGATACGCAGTATTTT
TRBD1,TRBV7-9,once,TRBJ1-4,CASSLGTGVAEKLFF,TGTGCCAGCAGCTTAGGTACAGGGGTCGCTGAAAAACTGTTTTTT
TRBD1,TRBV19,NA,TRBJ1-2,CASSMVGTGNGYTF,TGTGCCAGTAGTATGGTAGGGACAGGGAACGGCTACACCTTC
TRBD1,TRBV14,few,TRBJ1-2,CASSRTGGWSNYGYTF,TGTGCCAGCAGTCGGACAGGGGGATGGAGTAACTATGGCTACACCTTC
NA,TRBV12-1,NA,TRBJ1-5,CASSSDGTGGKAQHF,TGTGCCAGCAGCTCTGACGGGACAGGGGGCAAAGCCCAGCATTTT
TRBD2,TRBV24-1,NA,TRBJ2-5,CATSEASGAQETQYF,TGTGCCACCAGTGAGGCTAGCGGCGCCCAAGAGACCCAGTACTTC
NA,TRBV29-1,few,TRBJ1-1,CSAEGGVLNTEAFF,TGCAGCGCCGAGGGGGGGGTACTGAACACTGAAGCTTTCTTT
TRBD2,TRBV19,NA,TRBJ2-7,CASSTPTQRGLSYEQYF,TGTGCCAGTAGTACTCCAACGCAGCGGGGGCTCTCCTACGAGCAGTACTTC
TRBD2,TRBV7-9,NA,TRBJ2-3,CASSATSGSGNTQYF,TGTGCCAGCAGCGCAACTAGCGGGAGTGGTAATACGCAGTATTTT
NA,TRBV7-9,once,TRBJ1-2,CASSLADNGYTF,TGTGCCAGCAGCTTAGCGGACAATGGCTACACCTTC
NA,TRBV2,NA,TRBJ1-2,CASRARQASNYGYTF,TGTGCCAGCAGAGCCCGACAGGCTTCTAACTATGGCTACACCTTC
NA,TRBV5-4,NA,TRBJ1-2,CASSLVGGQFGYTF,TGTGCCAGCAGCTTGGTAGGGGGACAATTTGGCTACACCTTC
NA,TRBV2,NA,TRBJ2-1,CASTNSPNEQFF,TGTGCCAGCACCAACTCGCCCAATGAGCAGTTCTTC
TRBD1,TRBV11-2,NA,TRBJ1-5,CASSHTPGQGRPQHF,TGTGCCAGCAGCCACACCCCGGGACAGGGACGGCCCCAGCATTTT
NA,TRBV7-2,once,TRBJ2-7,CASSARSGDEQYF,TGTGCCAGCAGCGCCAGATCCGGGGACGAGCAGTACTTC
NA,TRBV7-9,NA,TRBJ1-1,CASSPGAGVEEAFF,TGTGCCAGCAGCCCCGGAGCGGGGGTAGAAGAAGCTTTCTTT
NA,TRBV5-1,NA,TRBJ1-2,CASSLASGGDGYTF,TGCGCCAGCAGCTTGGCCTCTGGGGGCGATGGCTACACCTTC
NA,TRBV28,NA,TRBJ2-1,CASSLPLVYYNEQFF,TGTGCCAGCAGTTTACCTCTAGTGTACTACAATGAGCAGTTCTTC